The 3 T cell receptor beta chains given below trace back to one sample, sequenced in a study of control samples from healthy donors and cancer patients. TCRdb's copy holds only in-frame clones and misses some; the assay was immunoSEQ multiplex PCR. Found here are roughly 130,000 clones, approximately 92% of them singletons; the top ten hold approximately 11%. The source material was blood. The receptor set was obtained from a man aged 30 to 39 in good health.

The V gene is TRBV5-1, the J gene TRBJ2-5; 8 bases line up with TRBD2. This CDR3 is built from 14 residues. CDR1 and CDR2 from the germline V gene are SGHRS and YFSETQ. With 2 bases clipped from V and 5 bases from J, the junction kept 5 bases outside the gene matches. Here the CDR3 DNA reads TGCGCCAGCAGCTTTTGCGGGGGGCGGGAGACCCAGTACTTC. Amino acids: CASSFCGGRETQYF.

This sequence joins TRBV2 and TRBJ2-3, with D unresolved. The CDR3 runs 16 residues. V shed 4 bases and J shed 0 bases, with 14 bases lying between them. Looked up from germline, CDR1 is SNHLY and CDR2 is FYNNEI. The CDR3 DNA sequence: TGTGCCAGCAGTGGAGGTGTCGGCGGTAGCACAGATACGCAGTATTTT. It specifies CASSGGVGGSTDTQYF.

The chain couples TRBV6-4 to TRBJ2-1, with D possibly matching TRBD2 (6 bases). CDR1 is MRHNA, CDR2 SNTAGT, per germline. The ends were cut back, 3 bases at V and 7 bases at J, with 13 bases in the middle. There are 14 residues in the CDR3. The CDR3 sequence: CASSETGEINEQFF. DNA for the CDR3: TGTGCCAGCAGTGAAACGGGAGAGATTAATGAGCAGTTCTTC.